Following are 27 T cell receptor beta chains from one sample sequenced in a study of molecular identifiers for immune sequencing clone quantification. TCRdb re-derived calls from the PCR reads in MiXCR, one entry per CDR3 protein. The data contain about 500,000 distinct CDR3 sequences, roughly 23% of them singletons. Sequencing used naive CD8+ T cells from blood, with Jurkat cell RNA spiked in. The sample's subset: FACS-sorted CD8+CD4-CCR7+CD45RA+ naive T cells. The receptors shown here come from a human donor in good health. Some libraries in this study had Jurkat cell RNA spiked in.

The gene calls are TRBV6-2 or TRBV6-3 and TRBJ1-2; possibly TRBD1 for D (5 bases). V lost 0 bases and J 3 bases, leaving 17 bases between the germline ends. CDR3 length equals 17 residues. CDR1 and CDR2 from the germline V gene are MNHEY and SVGEGT. The CDR3 nucleotides are TGTGCCAGCAGTTACTCGATTTTCATCGGAGGGGACTATGGCTACACCTTC. It encodes CASSYSIFIGGDYGYTF.

In regard to this clonotype: Possible read error: a much larger clone is one base away. Written as DNA, the CDR3 is TGTGCCTGGAGTGTCGGTTACACTGAAGCTCTCTTT. Its protein is CAWSVGYTEALF. The chain is built from TRBV30 and TRBJ1-1; D uncertain. Germline CDR1 and CDR2: GTSNPN and SVGIG (reference sequence). This CDR3 is 12 amino acids long.

In this sample, this clonotype turned up many times. The chain is built from TRBV30 and TRBJ2-7; D possibly corresponds to TRBD2 (5 bases). With 3 bases removed from V and 2 bases from J, the gap between germline ends came to 14 bases. The germline gives CDR1 GTSNPN, CDR2 SVGIG (reference sequence). CDR3 size: 14 residues. The CDR3 spells CAWSPGNLAYEQYF. CDR3 sequence (DNA): TGTGCCTGGAGCCCCGGGAACTTAGCCTACGAGCAGTACTTC. The whole variable domain, filled in from reference TRBV30 and TRBJ2-7, reads SQTIHQWPATLVQPVGSPLSLECTVEGTSNPNLYWYRQAAGRGLQLLFYSVGIGQISSEVPQNLSASRPQDRQFILSSKKLLLSDSGFYLCAWSPGNLAYEQYFGPGTRLTVT.

This clonotype appeared many times. The V gene is TRBV12-3 or TRBV12-4, the J gene TRBJ2-3; 7 bases line up with TRBD1. Trimming took 1 base from V and 1 from J; bases not matched to a gene: 2. The CDR3 has 15 residues. The DNA of the CDR3 is TGTGCCAGCAGTTTAGTCCAGGGGGGCACAGATACGCAGTATTTT. This translates into CASSLVQGGTDTQYF.

The chain is built from TRBV19 and TRBJ2-7, with D perhaps TRBD1 (6 bases). The CDR3 runs 16 residues. The germline V gene has CDR1 LNHDA and CDR2 SQIVND (reference sequence). The V end was cut by 4 bases, the J end by 6 bases, with 22 bases between. The CDR3 spells CASSSHPTGPLGEQYF. CDR3 coding DNA: TGTGCCAGTAGTAGCCATCCGACAGGTCCCCTCGGCGAGCAGTACTTC. Complete variable domain (other parts from reference TRBV19 and TRBJ2-7): DGGITQSPKYLFRKEGQNVTLSCEQNLNHDAMYWYRQDPGQGLRLIYYSQIVNDFQKGDIAEGYSVSREKKESFPLTVTSAQKNPTAFYLCASSSHPTGPLGEQYFGPGTRLTVT.

Points on this clonotype: The germline gene is not matched at one end of the junction; a read error may be the cause. The chain combines TRBV4-2 with TRBJ1-4, with D hard to call. CDR1 and CDR2 (germline): LGHNA, YNFKEQ. There are 18 residues in the CDR3. DNA for the CDR3: TGTGCCAGCAGCCAAGATTTCGGTCACTATACAACTGATGAAAAACTGTTTTTT. Protein sequence: CASSQDFGHYTTDEKLFF.

As for this clonotype: This may arise from a read error, as a much more abundant clone is one base away. This chain uses TRBV7-6 with TRBJ2-3, with 8 positions matching TRBD2. CDR1 is SGHVS, CDR2 FNYEAQ, per germline. J was trimmed by 1 base and V by 5 bases; bases with no gene match: 5. This CDR3 region has 15 residues. The DNA for the CDR3 is TGTGCCAGCAGCAAAGGGACTAGGGGCACAGATACGCAGTATTTT. As protein: CASSKGTRGTDTQYF.

This clonotype was counted a few times. The chain joins TRBV11-3 to TRBJ2-3; TRBD1 matches at 7 bases. V lost 5 bases to trimming and J lost 0 bases; unmatched junction nucleotides: 5. Germline assignment: CDR1 SGHNT and CDR2 YENEEA. CDR3 size: 15 residues. CDR3 region: CASSDDRDSTDTQYF. For the CDR3, the DNA is TGTGCCAGCAGCGACGACAGGGATAGCACAGATACGCAGTATTTT.

The genes are TRBV7-2 and TRBJ1-4; D unresolved. Germline-derived CDR1 and CDR2 are SGHTA and FQGNSA. Trimming pared 3 bases from V and 4 bases from J, leaving 6 bases between. The CDR3 extends over 13 amino acids. The CDR3 nucleotides read TGTGCCAGCAGCTTGCCGGTTAATGAAAAACTGTTTTTT. Protein product: CASSLPVNEKLFF.

This clonotype was observed a handful of times. The chain couples TRBV4-2 to TRBJ2-7; tentatively, D is TRBD2 (6 bases). CDR1 is LGHNA and CDR2 is YNFKEQ in the germline V gene. V dropped 3 bases and J dropped 6 bases, with 15 bases sitting between them. This CDR3 spans 14 amino acids. CDR3 sequence reads: CASSQGDSLGEQYF. CDR3 DNA: TGTGCCAGCAGCCAGGGGGACTCCCTTGGCGAGCAGTACTTC.

This clonotype was counted many times. V and J are TRBV5-1 and TRBJ1-2; D is ambiguous. In germline, CDR1 is SGHRS, CDR2 YFSETQ. Trimming took 2 bases from V and 4 from J, leaving 18 bases between them. The CDR3 is 16 residues long. This chain's CDR3 is CASSLELSGSLYGYTF. The CDR3 DNA follows: TGCGCCAGCAGCTTAGAATTATCCGGCAGTCTCTATGGCTACACCTTC. Variable domain in full (rest from reference TRBV5-1 and TRBJ1-2): KAGVTQTPRYLIKTRGQQVTLSCSPISGHRSVSWYQQTPGQGLQFLFEYFSETQRNKGNFPGRFSGRQFSNSRSEMNVSTLELGDSALYLCASSLELSGSLYGYTFGSGTRLTVV.

This clonotype was recorded many times. The chain links TRBV19 to TRBJ1-1, with unresolved D. The CDR3 is made up of 16 amino acids. Trimming took off 1 base at V and 5 bases at J, with 17 bases between the two ends. Germline V CDR1 and CDR2: LNHDA, SQIVND (reference sequence). For the CDR3, the DNA is TGTGCCAGTAGTATAGTTCCCACGTTCGGGCAGACTGAAGCTTTCTTT. Encoded protein: CASSIVPTFGQTEAFF.

For this clonotype: A clone one base away is much larger, so this may be a read error. Given the absence of the conserved phenylalanine or tryptophan at the CDR3 end, a read error is likely. The chain recombines TRBV6-5 with TRBJ2-1, with 10 bases lining up with TRBD2. V lost 5 bases and J lost 9; bases outside the gene matches: 10. From germline, CDR1 is MNHEY and CDR2 SVGAGI. The CDR3 has 15 amino acids. CDR3 sequence reads: CASSPIAGGYAEQFL. The CDR3, as DNA: TGTGCCAGCAGTCCCATAGCGGGAGGATACGCTGAGCAGTTCCTC.

The rearrangement joins TRBV6-6 to TRBJ2-1, with D possibly being TRBD2 (6 bases). The CDR3 contains 12 residues. CDR1 is MNHNY and CDR2 is SVGAGI in the germline V gene (reference sequence). Trimming removed 8 bases from V and 7 bases from J, with 12 bases in between. The CDR3, as DNA: TGTGCCAGCGGGGGACTGGGGAATGAGCAGTTCTTC. This sequence encodes CASGGLGNEQFF.

In its sample, this clonotype was seen many times. Here the CDR3 DNA reads TGTGCCAGCAGTTTGGGGGCAGGGCATCAGCCCCAGCATTTT. It yields the protein CASSLGAGHQPQHF. The V gene is TRBV27, the J gene TRBJ1-5; maybe TRBD1 (6 bases). Germline CDR1 and CDR2: MNHEY and SMNVEV (reference sequence). The germline V and J ends were trimmed by 3 bases and 5 bases, with 11 bases remaining between them. This CDR3 is 14 amino acids long.

The chain couples TRBV30 to TRBJ2-5; D is possibly TRBD1 or TRBD2 (5 bases each). V was shortened by 8 bases and J by 3 bases, with 31 bases between the two germline ends. Germline loops: CDR1 GTSNPN, CDR2 SVGIG (reference sequence). The CDR3 has 18 residues. CDR3 bases: TGTGCCCGCCCCCGGGAAGGGGCCCGGCCTGAGGATGAAGAGACCCAGTACTTC. Its protein product is CARPREGARPEDEETQYF. The full variable domain, rest sourced from reference TRBV30 and TRBJ2-5, is SQTIHQWPATLVQPVGSPLSLECTVEGTSNPNLYWYRQAAGRGLQLLFYSVGIGQISSEVPQNLSASRPQDRQFILSSKKLLLSDSGFYLCARPREGARPEDEETQYFGPGTRLLVL.

This clonotype was detected a few times. The V call is TRBV19, the J call TRBJ1-5; D unresolved. There are 16 residues in the CDR3. V lost 3 bases, J lost 0 bases, and 12 bases lay in between. Germline assignment: CDR1 LNHDA and CDR2 SQIVND (reference sequence). The CDR3 loop reads CASSINSLYSNQPQHF. DNA for the CDR3: TGTGCCAGTAGTATTAACAGCCTTTATAGCAATCAGCCCCAGCATTTT.

The chain joins TRBV20-1 to TRBJ2-7, with D possibly matching TRBD2 (5 bases). V dropped 2 bases and J dropped 4 bases, with 15 bases sitting between them. The CDR3 has 14 amino acids. The germline gives CDR1 DFQATT, CDR2 SNEGSKA (reference sequence). The CDR3 DNA reads as TGCAGTGCTAGACGGGAAGACTATTGGTACGAGCAGTACTTC. Residues: CSARREDYWYEQYF.

In this sample, this clonotype turned up many times. The gene calls are TRBV5-1 and TRBJ2-3; 15 nucleotides line up with TRBD2. The CDR3 is made up of 19 amino acids. Germline CDR1 and CDR2: SGHRS and YFSETQ. With V trimmed by 4 bases and J by 0 bases, 9 bases remained unmatched. The CDR3 DNA follows: TGCGCCAGCAGCCAGAGAGGACTAGCGGGAGGGCCGAGCACAGATACGCAGTATTTT. Protein product: CASSQRGLAGGPSTDTQYF.

This clonotype has just a few counts. This chain uses TRBV12-3 or TRBV12-4 with TRBJ2-2, with D perhaps assigned TRBD1 or TRBD2 (5 bases each). The CDR3 loop spans 13 amino acids. With 8 bases removed from V and 8 bases from J, the gap between germline ends came to 15 bases. The CDR3 DNA reads TGTGCCAGCCGCATTGGGGGTATTGGGGAGCTGTTTTTT. It encodes CASRIGGIGELFF.

This clonotype was counted only a few times. The genes are TRBV5-1 and TRBJ1-4; no clear D gene. The CDR3 spans 16 residues. V dropped 4 bases and J dropped 0 bases, with 13 bases sitting between them. Germline V gene sequence: CDR1 SGHRS, CDR2 YFSETQ. CDR3 nucleotides: TGCGCCAGCAGCCCCCGGGCTGGTGCAACTAATGAAAAACTGTTTTTT. Translation: CASSPRAGATNEKLFF.

This clonotype was detected only a few times. A much more abundant neighbour one base away suggests this may be a read error. This chain connects TRBV7-6 to TRBJ2-3, with 9 bases identical to TRBD2. Germline V gene lookup returns CDR1 SGHVS and CDR2 FNYEAQ. The CDR3 spans 17 residues. This chain's CDR3 is CARSLVPAGGSTDTQYF. The DNA for the CDR3 is TGTGCCCGCAGCTTAGTCCCAGCGGGAGGATCCACAGATACGCAGTATTTT.

The chain has TRBV2 and TRBJ2-3, with 9 bases matching TRBD2. Germline CDR1 and CDR2: SNHLY and FYNNEI. The CDR3 loop spans 17 amino acids. Losses at the gene ends were 3 bases for V and 4 bases for J; bases not matched to a gene: 11. The CDR3 loop is CASSDYSGTSMPDTQYF. Written as DNA, the CDR3 is TGTGCCAGCAGTGATTATTCCGGGACTAGCATGCCAGATACGCAGTATTTT.

This clonotype has a count of ten or more. The rearrangement uses TRBV7-9 and TRBJ1-2, with a possible D match to TRBD1 (5 bases). Trimming cost V 1 base and J 4 bases, with 13 bases left between them. The CDR3 has 15 residues. Germline V gene data show CDR1 as SEHNR and CDR2 as FQNEAQ (reference sequence). The CDR3 region has the DNA TGTGCCAGCAGCTTAGTAGGGTCCGGGGGCTATGGCTACACCTTC. Its protein is CASSLVGSGGYGYTF.

This clonotype was seen repeatedly, ten times or more. J is TRBJ2-7 and V is TRBV5-6, with D perhaps matching TRBD1 (6 bases). This CDR3 is built from 17 residues. Trimming shortened V by 0 bases and J by 2 bases, and 18 bases separated the two germline ends. Germline CDR1 reads SGHDT; CDR2 reads YYEEEE. Here the CDR3 reads CASSLASVAGEPYEQYF. The CDR3 bases are TGTGCCAGCAGCTTGGCCTCTGTAGCAGGGGAACCCTACGAGCAGTACTTC.

J is TRBJ2-1 and V is TRBV30, with 10 nucleotides matching TRBD2. This CDR3 has 14 residues. Germline trimming cut 7 bases from V and 0 bases from J; bases unmatched to any gene: 3. Per the germline V gene, CDR1 is GTSNPN and CDR2 is SVGIG (reference sequence). CDR3 in amino acids: CASTSGTSYNEQFF. DNA for the CDR3: TGTGCCTCCACTAGCGGGACCTCCTACAATGAGCAGTTCTTC.

This clonotype was picked up a small number of times. The V and J genes are TRBV20-1 and TRBJ2-7, with TRBD1 matching over 7 bases. The CDR3 runs 14 residues. Germline V gives CDR1 DFQATT, CDR2 SNEGSKA (reference sequence). V lost 0 bases, J lost 3 bases, and 5 bases stayed unmatched. The CDR3 sequence: CSARDMNRGYEQYF. The CDR3 DNA is TGCAGTGCTAGAGATATGAACAGGGGCTACGAGCAGTACTTC.